A single sample gave rise to the 5 T cell receptor beta chains below, sequenced in a study of sequential checkpoint blockade in melanoma. Assay: immunoSEQ multiplex PCR; the TCRdb copy retains only in-frame clones and omits some. The top ten clones hold more than 20% of a sample with roughly 16,000 clones, roughly 73% of them seen once. Treatment indicated: randomized to nivolumab then ipilimumab (arm A) or the reverse (arm B). This sample comprised CD8+ T cells sorted from blood (inferred from file names), obtained from a patient given nivolumab and ipilimumab in sequence. Every receptor here comes from a human donor with melanoma.

This clone has only a few counts. The chain is built from TRBV6-6 and TRBJ2-6; TRBD2 might be the D (5 bases). V was shortened by 2 bases and J by 3 bases, with 8 bases between the two germline ends. CDR3 length equals 15 residues. Germline V lookup: CDR1 MNHNY, CDR2 SVGAGI (reference sequence). The CDR3 region is CASSYAEDGANVLTF. DNA of the CDR3: TGTGCCAGCAGTTACGCGGAGGATGGGGCCAACGTCCTGACTTTC.

This chain uses TRBV13 with TRBJ1-1, with 7 bases aligning to TRBD1. V was clipped by 3 bases and J by 1 base; unmatched bases: 5. The CDR3 totals 15 residues. CDR1 PRHDT and CDR2 FYEKMQ come from the germline V gene (reference sequence). DNA for the CDR3: TGTGCCAGCAGCTTGACCTACAGGGGGAACACTGAAGCTTTCTTT. Translated, it gives CASSLTYRGNTEAFF.

V and J are TRBV5-6 and TRBJ2-3; possible D gene TRBD2, 7 bases. CDR1 and CDR2 from the germline V gene are SGHDT and YYEEEE. The V end was cut by 2 bases, the J end by 2 bases, with 12 bases between. This CDR3 region has 15 residues. CDR3 DNA sequence: TGTGCCAGCAGCTTTCGCGGGGGCCTCACAGATACGCAGTATTTT. Amino acids: CASSFRGGLTDTQYF.

The gene calls are TRBV28 and TRBJ2-7; TRBD2 agrees at 11 bases. The CDR3 has 15 residues. In germline, CDR1 is MDHEN, CDR2 SYDVKM. V shed 6 bases and J 0 bases; nucleotides not matched to a gene: 4. CDR3 loop: CASSRSGGASYEQYV. The CDR3 bases are TGTGCCAGCAGCCGTAGCGGGGGGGCCTCCTACGAGCAGTACGTC.

Here the CDR3 DNA reads TGTGCCAGCAGTGACTGGGACAGGGGTAACTATGGCTACACCTTC. This codes for CASSDWDRGNYGYTF. The chain employs TRBV2 and TRBJ1-2, with 10 positions matching TRBD1. The CDR3 has 15 amino acids. CDR1 and CDR2 (germline): SNHLY, FYNNEI. J was trimmed by 1 base and V by 3 bases; bases with no gene match: 2.